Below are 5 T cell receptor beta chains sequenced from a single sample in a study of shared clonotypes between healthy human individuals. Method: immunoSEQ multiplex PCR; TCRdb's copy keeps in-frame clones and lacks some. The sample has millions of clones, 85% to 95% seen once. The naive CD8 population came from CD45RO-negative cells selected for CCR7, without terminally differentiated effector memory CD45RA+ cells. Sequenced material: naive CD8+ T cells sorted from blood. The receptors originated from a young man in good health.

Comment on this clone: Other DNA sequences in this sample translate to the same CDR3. CDR3: CASSSGGNQPQHF. The CDR3 DNA follows: TGTGCCAGCAGTTCAGGGGGCAATCAGCCCCAGCATTTT. V is TRBV5-6 and J is TRBJ1-5; perhaps TRBD1 as D (6 bases). V was trimmed by 5 bases and J by 2 bases, leaving 8 bases between them. The V gene's germline CDR1 is SGHDT and CDR2 YYEEEE. The CDR3 contains 13 residues. The complete variable domain, with remaining parts taken from reference TRBV5-6 and TRBJ1-5, reads DAGVTQSPTHLIKTRGQQVTLRCSPKSGHDTVSWYQQALGQGPQFIFQYYEEEERQRGNFPDRFSGHQFPNYSSELNVNALLLGDSALYLCASSSGGNQPQHFGDGTRLSIL.

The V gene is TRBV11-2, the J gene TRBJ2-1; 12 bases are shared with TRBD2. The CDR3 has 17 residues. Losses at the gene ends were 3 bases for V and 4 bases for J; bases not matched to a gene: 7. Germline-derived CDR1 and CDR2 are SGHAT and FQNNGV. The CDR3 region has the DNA TGTGCCAGCAGCTTCATCACTAGCGGGGGGCCGTACAATGAGCAGTTCTTC. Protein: CASSFITSGGPYNEQFF.

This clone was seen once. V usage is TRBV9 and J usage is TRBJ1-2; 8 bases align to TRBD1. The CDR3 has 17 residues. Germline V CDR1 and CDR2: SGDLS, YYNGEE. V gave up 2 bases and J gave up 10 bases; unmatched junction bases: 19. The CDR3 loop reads CASSVNRGTGSVVDYTF. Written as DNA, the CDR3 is TGTGCCAGCAGCGTTAACAGGGGGACGGGCAGTGTCGTGGACTACACCTTC. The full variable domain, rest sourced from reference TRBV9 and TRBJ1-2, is DSGVTQTPKHLITATGQRVTLRCSPRSGDLSVYWYQQSLDQGLQFLIQYYNGEERAKGNILERFSAQQFPDLHSELNLSSLELGDSALYFCASSVNRGTGSVVDYTFGSGTRLTVV.

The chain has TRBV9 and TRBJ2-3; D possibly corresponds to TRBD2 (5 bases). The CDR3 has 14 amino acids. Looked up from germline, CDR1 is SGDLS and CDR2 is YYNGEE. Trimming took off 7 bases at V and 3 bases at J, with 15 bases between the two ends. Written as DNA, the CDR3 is TGTGCCAGCTCCATATTAGGCGGGACAGATACGCAGTATTTT. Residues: CASSILGGTDTQYF.

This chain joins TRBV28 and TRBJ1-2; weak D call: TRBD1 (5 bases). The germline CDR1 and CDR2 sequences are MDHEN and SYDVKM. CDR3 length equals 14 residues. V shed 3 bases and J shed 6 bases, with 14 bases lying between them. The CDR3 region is CASSFPGTADGYTF. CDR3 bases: TGTGCCAGCAGTTTCCCCGGGACGGCGGATGGCTACACCTTC.